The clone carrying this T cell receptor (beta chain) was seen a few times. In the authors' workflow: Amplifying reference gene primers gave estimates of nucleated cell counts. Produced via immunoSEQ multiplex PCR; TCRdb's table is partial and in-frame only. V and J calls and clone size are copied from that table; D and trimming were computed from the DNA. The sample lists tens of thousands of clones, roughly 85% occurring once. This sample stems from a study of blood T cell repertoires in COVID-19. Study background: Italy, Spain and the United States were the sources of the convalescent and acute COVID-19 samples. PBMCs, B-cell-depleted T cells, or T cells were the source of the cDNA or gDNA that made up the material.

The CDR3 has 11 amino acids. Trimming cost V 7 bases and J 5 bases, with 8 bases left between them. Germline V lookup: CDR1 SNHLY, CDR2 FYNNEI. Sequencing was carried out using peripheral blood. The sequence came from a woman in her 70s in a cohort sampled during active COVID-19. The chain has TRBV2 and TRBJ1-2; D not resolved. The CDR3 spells CASNRRYGYTF. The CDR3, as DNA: TGTGCCAGCAACCGGAGATATGGCTACACCTTC. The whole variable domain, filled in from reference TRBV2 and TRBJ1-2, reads EPEVTQTPSHQVTQMGQEVILRCVPISNHLYFYWYRQILGQKVEFLVSFYNNEISEKSEIFDDQFSVERPDGSNFTLKIRSTKLEDSAMYFCASNRRYGYTFGSGTRLTVV.